This T cell receptor (beta chain) was retrieved from a study of beta chain features in type 1 diabetes. Study observations and caveats: TCRB repertoires of naive, central memory and Treg cells appeared more similar among patients than among healthy donors. Among all four CD4+ subsets, Type 1 diabetes patients had TCRB CDR3s that were moderately but significantly shorter. Short templates might get an advantage during PCR, and this would be equal in patients and controls.

The study reverse transcribed the entire isolated RNA, so it sequenced expressed TCRB transcripts. Libraries were prepared by immunoSEQ multiplex PCR; TCRdb keeps only in-frame clonotypes and omits some of them. Of more than 550,000 clones in the sample, 11% to 15% were seen once. The ends were cut back, 4 bases at V and 4 bases at J, with 7 bases in the middle. CDR1 SNHLY and CDR2 FYNNEI come from the germline V gene. This CDR3 is 13 amino acids long. As for this clone: Antigen: not known.

This sequence joins TRBV2 and TRBJ1-4; D gene uncertain. Specimen: naive CD4+ T cells from blood. The TCR comes from a man aged 18 to 29 with type 1 diabetes. The CDR3 bases are TGTGCCAGCAGTGCGGGCTTTAATGAAAAACTGTTTTTT. Protein sequence: CASSAGFNEKLFF.